The 28 T cell receptor beta chains listed next were all sequenced from one sample in a study of STAT5B mutations in CD4+ large granular lymphocyte leukemia. Sequencing was performed with immunoSEQ multiplex PCR; in TCRdb, only in-frame clones are kept and a portion is missing. Of about 32,000 clones in the sample, roughly 70% were seen once. Source material: CD4+ T cells from blood buffy coats. Every receptor here comes from a human donor in good health.

This clone was found once. V gene TRBV7-9 combines with J gene TRBJ2-7, with unresolved D. CDR1 is SEHNR, CDR2 FQNEAQ, per germline (reference sequence). Trimming left V 5 bases short and J 0 bases short, with 11 bases between. This CDR3 contains 14 residues. CDR3 residues: CASSPLSSSYEQYF. CDR3 DNA: TGTGCCAGCAGCCCCCTTTCAAGCTCCTACGAGCAGTACTTC.

This clone has just one count. The chain has TRBV28 and TRBJ2-2; D is undetermined. V was cut by 2 bases and J by 2 bases, with 6 bases left in between. The CDR3 is 14 amino acids. Germline V gene sequence: CDR1 MDHEN, CDR2 SYDVKM. CDR3 sequence (DNA): TGTGCCAGCAGTTTAAACGGAAACACCGGGGAGCTGTTTTTT. Translated, it gives CASSLNGNTGELFF.

The rearrangement joins TRBV6-6 to TRBJ2-3, with 7 bases fitting TRBD1. CDR3 length: 16 amino acids. CDR1 MNHNY and CDR2 SVGAGI come from the germline V gene (reference sequence). The V and J ends lost 4 bases and 0 bases, in that order; junction bases with no gene match: 7. CDR3: CASSSRQGRSTDTQYF. CDR3 bases: TGTGCCAGCAGTTCCCGACAGGGCAGGAGCACAGATACGCAGTATTTT.

This chain's CDR3 is CASSLGPQGPETQYF. The DNA for the CDR3 is TGTGCCAGCAGCTTAGGTCCCCAGGGCCCCGAGACCCAGTACTTC. The chain links TRBV7-6 to TRBJ2-5, with D perhaps matching TRBD1 (5 bases). From germline, CDR1 is SGHVS and CDR2 FNYEAQ. Deletions cut 1 base from V and 5 bases from J, with 14 bases between. The CDR3 sequence is 15 residues long. The whole variable domain, remainder taken from reference TRBV7-6 and TRBJ2-5, is GAGVSQSPRYKVTKRGQDVALRCDPISGHVSLYWYRQALGQGPEFLTYFNYEAQQDKSGLPNDRFSAERPEGSISTLTIQRTEQRDSAMYRCASSLGPQGPETQYFGPGTRLLVL.

This clone was observed a handful of times. The chain carries TRBV5-6 and TRBJ2-2; TRBD1 aligns across 7 bases. Germline V gene lookup returns CDR1 SGHDT and CDR2 YYEEEE. This CDR3 spans 17 amino acids. V shed 2 bases, J shed 6 bases, and the junction held 13 bases outside the gene matches. CDR3 coding DNA: TGTGCCAGCAGCTTAACCGACAGGGTCGAAATGGCCGGGGAGCTGTTTTTT. It is translated as CASSLTDRVEMAGELFF. The complete variable domain, with remaining parts taken from reference TRBV5-6 and TRBJ2-2, reads DAGVTQSPTHLIKTRGQQVTLRCSPKSGHDTVSWYQQALGQGPQFIFQYYEEEERQRGNFPDRFSGHQFPNYSSELNVNALLLGDSALYLCASSLTDRVEMAGELFFGEGSRLTVL.

Note on this clone: The sample contains more than one DNA sequence encoding this CDR3. This chain connects TRBV6-4 to TRBJ1-2; a weak D match, TRBD1 (5 bases). Trimming took off 3 bases at V and 3 bases at J, with 8 bases between the two ends. The CDR3 loop spans 13 amino acids. Germline V gives CDR1 MRHNA, CDR2 SNTAGT. The CDR3 DNA is TGTGCCAGCAGTGAGGGGGGGGACTATGGCTACACCTTC. This sequence encodes CASSEGGDYGYTF.

The chain has TRBV19 and TRBJ2-3; 10 bases match TRBD1. After removal of 8 bases from V and 0 bases from J, the junction contained 2 bases not matched to a gene. Germline V CDR1 and CDR2: LNHDA, SQIVND (reference sequence). This CDR3 has 14 residues. CDR3 bases: TGTGCCAGTCGGGACAGGGGCAGCACAGATACGCAGTATTTT. Translation: CASRDRGSTDTQYF.

CDR3 protein: CASSLVPLRRSTEAFF. The CDR3 coding sequence is TGTGCCAGCAGTTTAGTTCCACTCCGGAGGAGCACTGAAGCTTTCTTT. The rearrangement links TRBV2 to TRBJ1-1; D gene unclear. Trimming took 5 bases from V and 4 from J, leaving 20 bases between them. The CDR3 is made up of 16 amino acids. Looked up from germline, CDR1 is SNHLY and CDR2 is FYNNEI.

The chain recombines TRBV5-1 with TRBJ1-1; the D is unclear. Germline V lookup: CDR1 SGHRS, CDR2 YFSETQ. The CDR3 covers 14 residues. V lost 0 bases and J lost 1, with 7 bases in between. The CDR3 region has the DNA TGCGCCAGCAGCTTGGAGGCAGGGAACACTGAAGCTTTCTTT. Translated, it gives CASSLEAGNTEAFF.

The chain links TRBV27 to TRBJ2-5; TRBD2 matches 9 bases. Trimming cost V 6 bases and J 5 bases; bases outside gene matches: 13. The CDR3 runs 16 residues. From germline, CDR1 is MNHEY and CDR2 SMNVEV (reference sequence). The CDR3 loop reads CASSPIRGGGAETQYF. CDR3 in DNA: TGTGCCAGCAGCCCCATCCGGGGCGGGGGGGCGGAGACCCAGTACTTC.

The J gene is TRBJ1-2, the V gene TRBV2; no clear D gene. V was shortened by 8 bases and J by 9 bases, with 13 bases between the two germline ends. The germline gives CDR1 SNHLY, CDR2 FYNNEI. This CDR3 comprises 11 residues. The CDR3 sequence is CASGELESYTF. The CDR3 DNA is TGTGCCAGCGGGGAGTTGGAGAGCTACACCTTC.

There are a few counts of this clone. The gene calls are TRBV6-5 and TRBJ2-2; D ambiguous. Trimming took off 6 bases at V and 4 bases at J, with 12 bases between the two ends. Germline V gene data show CDR1 as MNHEY and CDR2 as SVGAGI. This CDR3 is 14 amino acids long. The CDR3 is CASRRQLPTGELFF. As DNA, the CDR3 is TGTGCCAGCAGAAGGCAGCTACCCACCGGGGAGCTGTTTTTT.

The V gene is TRBV2, the J gene TRBJ1-1; a weak D match, TRBD1 (6 bases). Germline V CDR1 and CDR2: SNHLY, FYNNEI. The CDR3 has 16 amino acids. Trimming removed 0 bases at V and 5 bases at J, with 16 bases between. The CDR3: CASSEALGGAETEAFF. The CDR3 coding sequence is TGTGCCAGCAGTGAAGCGCTTGGGGGGGCTGAGACTGAAGCTTTCTTT. Complete variable domain (other parts from reference TRBV2 and TRBJ1-1): EPEVTQTPSHQVTQMGQEVILRCVPISNHLYFYWYRQILGQKVEFLVSFYNNEISEKSEIFDDQFSVERPDGSNFTLKIRSTKLEDSAMYFCASSEALGGAETEAFFGQGTRLTVV.

A few counts support this clone. J is TRBJ2-1 and V is TRBV2, with TRBD1 identical over 9 bases. The V gene end was trimmed by 11 bases and the J gene end by 2 bases; junction bases not matched to a gene: 10. CDR1 and CDR2 from the germline V gene are SNHLY and FYNNEI. The length of the CDR3 is 15 residues. The chain's CDR3 is CAGGGDRGAYNEQFF. DNA of the CDR3: TGTGCCGGAGGGGGCGACAGGGGGGCCTACAATGAGCAGTTCTTC.

This clone was seen a handful of times. The V call is TRBV5-1, the J call TRBJ1-2; TRBD1 matches at 8 bases. The germline V gene has CDR1 SGHRS and CDR2 YFSETQ. Losses at the gene ends were 3 bases for V and 7 bases for J; bases not matched to a gene: 8. The CDR3 sequence is 14 residues long. The CDR3 sequence is CASSSGQGFVGYTF. The CDR3 DNA reads as TGCGCCAGCAGCTCCGGACAGGGTTTCGTTGGCTACACCTTC.

V usage is TRBV18 and J usage is TRBJ2-3, with 10 bases that match TRBD1. Germline assignment: CDR1 KGHSH and CDR2 LQKENI. The V and J ends lost 3 bases and 3 bases, in that order; junction bases with no gene match: 3. The length of the CDR3 is 15 residues. The CDR3 sequence: CASSPGQGITDTQYF. The CDR3 DNA sequence: TGTGCCAGCTCACCGGGACAGGGGATAACAGATACGCAGTATTTT.

This chain links TRBV9 with TRBJ1-3, with D uncertain. Deletions cut 1 base from V and 1 base from J, with 6 bases between. In germline, CDR1 is SGDLS, CDR2 YYNGEE. This CDR3 comprises 14 residues. The chain's CDR3 is CASSVFESGNTIYF. CDR3 coding DNA: TGTGCCAGCAGCGTATTTGAGTCTGGAAACACCATATATTTT.

CDR3 residues: CASRPRGEGNQPQHF. The CDR3 nucleotides read TGTGCCAGCAGGCCACGGGGGGAGGGCAATCAGCCCCAGCATTTT. The genes are TRBV6-5 and TRBJ1-5, with D possibly being TRBD1 (5 bases). CDR1 is MNHEY, CDR2 SVGAGI, per germline. V dropped 6 bases and J dropped 2 bases, with 14 bases sitting between them. CDR3 length equals 15 residues.

This clone came up once. This chain links TRBV27 with TRBJ2-7; D is perhaps TRBD2 (6 bases). The germline gives CDR1 MNHEY, CDR2 SMNVEV (reference sequence). The V and J ends lost 2 bases and 6 bases respectively, with 11 bases between them. This CDR3 is 13 amino acids long. The CDR3 sequence is CASSLRSGGEQYF. The CDR3 region has the DNA TGTGCCAGCAGTTTACGGTCCGGGGGCGAGCAGTACTTC.

The chain joins TRBV9 to TRBJ2-1; 15 bases match TRBD2. The J segment lost 14 bases and the V segment lost 3 bases, leaving 6 bases of the junction unmatched. CDR3 length: 14 residues. The germline V gene encodes CDR1 SGDLS and CDR2 YYNGEE. CDR3 in DNA: TGTGCCAGCAGCGCCGGACTAGCGGGGGGGCCGGAGTTCTTC. Its protein product is CASSAGLAGGPEFF.

The CDR3 region is CASSPTDSPLHF. The CDR3 DNA follows: TGTGCCAGCAGCCCGACGGACTCACCCCTCCACTTT. The chain employs TRBV27 and TRBJ1-6; D is unclear. V dropped 6 bases and J dropped 10 bases, with 10 bases sitting between them. The CDR3 is made up of 12 amino acids. CDR1 MNHEY and CDR2 SMNVEV come from the germline V gene (reference sequence).

This chain connects TRBV18 to TRBJ2-7; 9 bases align to TRBD1. This CDR3 region has 15 residues. V lost 2 bases to trimming and J lost 3 bases; unmatched junction nucleotides: 5. CDR1 KGHSH and CDR2 LQKENI come from the germline V gene. The CDR3 protein is CASSPSEDRGYEQYF. As DNA, the CDR3 is TGTGCCAGCTCACCATCAGAGGACAGGGGCTACGAGCAGTACTTC.

The chain employs TRBV6-5 and TRBJ1-2; D remains unclear. Germline values: CDR1 MNHEY, CDR2 SVGAGI. The CDR3 totals 13 residues. Trimming removed 6 bases from V and 1 base from J, with 9 bases in between. The CDR3 DNA follows: TGTGCCAGCAGCTCAGTGGGTAACTATGGCTACACCTTC. Protein: CASSSVGNYGYTF.

The J gene is TRBJ1-1, the V gene TRBV14; D gene ambiguous. V was trimmed by 7 bases and J by 5 bases, leaving 14 bases between them. CDR3 size: 13 residues. Germline CDR1 reads SGHDN; CDR2 reads FVKESK. The CDR3 DNA reads as TGTGCCAGCACCTCGTGGTCGGGAACTGAAGCTTTCTTT. Residues: CASTSWSGTEAFF.

In this sample, this clone turned up once. This chain links TRBV19 with TRBJ1-1; a weak D match, TRBD1 (5 bases). The CDR3 loop spans 15 amino acids. With 4 bases removed from V and 9 bases from J, the gap between germline ends came to 21 bases. In germline, CDR1 is LNHDA, CDR2 SQIVND (reference sequence). For the CDR3, the DNA is TGTGCCAGTAGTACCTCGAGGGACGTCGGGGATCAAGCTTTCTTT. This codes for CASSTSRDVGDQAFF.

The V and J genes are TRBV19 and TRBJ1-1, with 7 bases fitting TRBD1. V was pared by 1 base and J by 8 bases, with 4 bases of the junction left unmatched. Germline loops: CDR1 LNHDA, CDR2 SQIVND (reference sequence). This CDR3 has 13 residues. CDR3 in DNA: TGTGCCAGTAGTATAGGACAACAGGGGGAAGCTTTCTTT. This gives the protein CASSIGQQGEAFF.

J is TRBJ1-3 and V is TRBV6-5; a weak D match, TRBD1 (5 bases). Germline-derived CDR1 and CDR2 are MNHEY and SVGAGI. This CDR3 is built from 14 residues. Deletions cut 6 bases from V and 5 bases from J, with 14 bases between. CDR3 sequence (DNA): TGTGCCAGCAGCTTCGATGGGGGTAGAAACACCATATATTTT. The encoded protein is CASSFDGGRNTIYF.

This clone has a handful of counts. The chain combines TRBV6-1 with TRBJ2-7, with D possibly matching TRBD1 (6 bases). The CDR3 loop spans 14 amino acids. The V and J ends lost 7 bases and 2 bases respectively, with 15 bases between them. CDR1 and CDR2 (germline): MNHNS, SASEGT. The CDR3 DNA reads as TGTGCCAGCACCATGACAGGAGCCGCCTACGAGCAGTACTTC. Protein sequence: CASTMTGAAYEQYF.